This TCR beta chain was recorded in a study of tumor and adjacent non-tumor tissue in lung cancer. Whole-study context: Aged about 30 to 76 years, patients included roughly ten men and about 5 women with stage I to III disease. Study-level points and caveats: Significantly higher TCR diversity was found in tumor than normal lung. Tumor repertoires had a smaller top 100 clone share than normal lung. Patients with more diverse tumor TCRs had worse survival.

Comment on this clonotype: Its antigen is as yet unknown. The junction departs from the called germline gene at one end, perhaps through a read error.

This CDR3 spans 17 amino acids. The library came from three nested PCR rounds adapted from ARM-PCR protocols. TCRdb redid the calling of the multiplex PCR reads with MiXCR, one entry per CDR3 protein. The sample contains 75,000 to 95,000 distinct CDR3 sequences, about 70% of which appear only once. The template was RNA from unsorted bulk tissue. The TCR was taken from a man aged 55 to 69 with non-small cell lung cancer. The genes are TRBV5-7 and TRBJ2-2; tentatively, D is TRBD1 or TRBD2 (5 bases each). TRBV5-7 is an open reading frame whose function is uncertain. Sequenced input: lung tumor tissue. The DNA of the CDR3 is TGTGTCAGCAGCCCCATCCTCGACAGAGGGCTTACCTGGGGGCTGTTTTTT. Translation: CVSSPILDRGLTWGLFF.